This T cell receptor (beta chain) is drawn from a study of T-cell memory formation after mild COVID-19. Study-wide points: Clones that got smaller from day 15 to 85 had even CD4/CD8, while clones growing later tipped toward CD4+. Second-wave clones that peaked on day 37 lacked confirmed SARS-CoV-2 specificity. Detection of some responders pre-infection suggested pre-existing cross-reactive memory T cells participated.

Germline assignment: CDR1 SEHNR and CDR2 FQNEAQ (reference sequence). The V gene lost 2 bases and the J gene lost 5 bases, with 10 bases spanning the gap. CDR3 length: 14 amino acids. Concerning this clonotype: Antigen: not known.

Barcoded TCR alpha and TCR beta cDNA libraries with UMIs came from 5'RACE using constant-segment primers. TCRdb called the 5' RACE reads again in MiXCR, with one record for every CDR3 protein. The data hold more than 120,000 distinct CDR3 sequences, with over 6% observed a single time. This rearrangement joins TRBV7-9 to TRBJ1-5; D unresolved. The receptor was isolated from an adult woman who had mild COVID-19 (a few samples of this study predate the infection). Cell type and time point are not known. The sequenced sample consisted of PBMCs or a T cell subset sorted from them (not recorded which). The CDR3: CASSLRLPYQPQHF. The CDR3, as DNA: TGTGCCAGCAGCTTACGGCTCCCTTATCAGCCCCAGCATTTT.